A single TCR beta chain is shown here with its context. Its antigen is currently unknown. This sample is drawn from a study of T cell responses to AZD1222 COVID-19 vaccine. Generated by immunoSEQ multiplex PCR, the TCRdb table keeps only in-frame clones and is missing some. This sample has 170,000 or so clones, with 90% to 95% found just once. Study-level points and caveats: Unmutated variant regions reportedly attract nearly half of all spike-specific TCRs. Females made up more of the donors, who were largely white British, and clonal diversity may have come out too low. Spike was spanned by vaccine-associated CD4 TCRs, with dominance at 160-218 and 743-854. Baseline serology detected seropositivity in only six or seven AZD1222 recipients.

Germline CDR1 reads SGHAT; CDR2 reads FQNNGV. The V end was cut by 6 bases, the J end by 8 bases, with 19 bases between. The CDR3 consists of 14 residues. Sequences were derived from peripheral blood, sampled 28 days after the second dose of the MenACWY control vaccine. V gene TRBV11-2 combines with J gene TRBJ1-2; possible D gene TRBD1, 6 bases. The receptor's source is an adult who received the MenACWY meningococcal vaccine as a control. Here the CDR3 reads CASRFEWGARGYTF. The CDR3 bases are TGTGCCAGCAGATTTGAGTGGGGGGCGCGGGGCTACACCTTC.